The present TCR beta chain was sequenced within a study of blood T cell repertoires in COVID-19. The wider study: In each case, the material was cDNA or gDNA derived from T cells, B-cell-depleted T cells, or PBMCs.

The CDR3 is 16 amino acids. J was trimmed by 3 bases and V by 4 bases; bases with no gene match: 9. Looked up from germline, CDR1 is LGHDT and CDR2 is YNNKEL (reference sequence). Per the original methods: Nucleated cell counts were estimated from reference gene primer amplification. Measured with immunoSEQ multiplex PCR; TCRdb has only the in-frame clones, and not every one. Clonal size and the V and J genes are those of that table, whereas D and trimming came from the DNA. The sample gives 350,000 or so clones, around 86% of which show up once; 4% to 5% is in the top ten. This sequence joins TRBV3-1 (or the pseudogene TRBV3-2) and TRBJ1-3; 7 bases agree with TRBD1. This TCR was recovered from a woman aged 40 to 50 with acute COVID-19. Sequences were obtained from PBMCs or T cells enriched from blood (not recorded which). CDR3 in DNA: TGTGCCAGCAGCCCGACAGGGAGTGGAATTGGAAACACCATATATTTT. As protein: CASSPTGSGIGNTIYF.